The present T cell receptor (beta chain) was sequenced within a study of response to subunit inactivated influenza vaccine. Study results and limitations: With each seasonal influenza vaccination, the authors suggested, few new T cells are recruited.

Using its own MiXCR run on the RT-PCR reads, TCRdb lists one record per CDR3 protein. This table holds 560,000 or so distinct CDR3 sequences, roughly 8.2% found once. Worth noting for this clonotype: Its antigen remains unidentified.

The source material was PBMCs from blood, sampled about 23 months after vaccination. The TCR was taken from a man between 50 and 75 years old who received an inactivated influenza vaccine.

CDR3 sequence reads: CAWSFRTGLNYGYTF. The CDR3 DNA sequence: TGTGCCTGGAGTTTCCGGACAGGGTTAAACTATGGCTACACCTTC. This chain links TRBV30 with TRBJ1-2; 8 bases line up with TRBD1. The ends lost 2 bases at V and 2 bases at J; junction bases unmatched: 7. The CDR3 is 15 amino acids. Germline values: CDR1 GTSNPN, CDR2 SVGIG (reference sequence). Full variable domain (remainder filled in from reference TRBV30 and TRBJ1-2): SQTIHQWPATLVQPVGSPLSLECTVEGTSNPNLYWYRQAAGRGLQLLFYSVGIGQISSEVPQNLSASRPQDRQFILSSKKLLLSDSGFYLCAWSFRTGLNYGYTFGSGTRLTVV.